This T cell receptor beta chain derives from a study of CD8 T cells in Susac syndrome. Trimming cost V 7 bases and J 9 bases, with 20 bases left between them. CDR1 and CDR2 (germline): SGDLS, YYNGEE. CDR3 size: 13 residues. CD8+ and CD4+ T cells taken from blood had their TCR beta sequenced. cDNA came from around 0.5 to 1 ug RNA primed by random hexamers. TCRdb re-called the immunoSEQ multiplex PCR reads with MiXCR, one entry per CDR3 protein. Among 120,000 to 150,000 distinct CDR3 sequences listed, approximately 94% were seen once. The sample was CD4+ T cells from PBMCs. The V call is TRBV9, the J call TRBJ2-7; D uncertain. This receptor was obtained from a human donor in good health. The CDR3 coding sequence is TGTGCCAGCTTATCGATTAGACGGTTGTGGCAGTACTTC. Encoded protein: CASLSIRRLWQYF.